A selection of T cell receptor beta chains follows, all from one sample in a study of cytomegalovirus exposure and HLA in healthy donors. Here immunoSEQ multiplex PCR was the method, and the copy in TCRdb shows in-frame clones only, minus some. The sample contains about 110,000 clones, around 80% of which appear only once. Material: PBMCs. Every receptor here comes from a woman aged 60-75 years in good health and CMV-seropositive. Both conserved end residues are part of each CDR3. Fields, in order: J gene, clone size, D gene, V gene, CDR3 DNA, CDR3 protein. A D gene is named only where the DNA matches it firmly. A clone size is listed for some rows: how often the clone was seen (once, few, many), or a class if it is expanded.

j_call: TRBJ2-1; clone_size: -; d_call: TRBD2; v_call: TRBV25-1; cdr3_nt: TGTGCCAGCAGTGAATCGGGGAAGCGGGAGGTCTACAATGAGCAGTTCTTC; cdr3_aa: CASSESGKREVYNEQFF
j_call: TRBJ1-2; clone_size: -; d_call: -; v_call: TRBV19; cdr3_nt: TGTGCCAGCTTCGGGGTATCTACCTATGGCTACACCTTC; cdr3_aa: CASFGVSTYGYTF
j_call: TRBJ1-2; clone_size: few; d_call: TRBD1; v_call: TRBV6-1; cdr3_nt: TGTGCCAGCAGGAGGGACAGCTTAAACTATGGCTACACCTTC; cdr3_aa: CASRRDSLNYGYTF
j_call: TRBJ2-4; clone_size: -; d_call: -; v_call: TRBV6-4; cdr3_nt: TGTGCCAGCAGTGACTCTAGCGAACTAGCCAAAAACATTCAGTACTTC; cdr3_aa: CASSDSSELAKNIQYF
j_call: TRBJ2-1; clone_size: -; d_call: -; v_call: TRBV7-3; cdr3_nt: TGTGCCAGCAGCTTAATGGCGGGGAATGGCAATGAGCAGTTCTTC; cdr3_aa: CASSLMAGNGNEQFF
j_call: TRBJ2-2; clone_size: few; d_call: -; v_call: TRBV6-5; cdr3_nt: TGTGCCAGCAGCCTAAGAACGGCCGGGGAGCTGTTTTTT; cdr3_aa: CASSLRTAGELFF
j_call: TRBJ2-1; clone_size: -; d_call: -; v_call: TRBV7-9; cdr3_nt: TGTGCCAGCAGCTTAATGGACAGATTCAATGAGCAGTTCTTC; cdr3_aa: CASSLMDRFNEQFF
j_call: TRBJ1-3; clone_size: few; d_call: TRBD1; v_call: TRBV6-5; cdr3_nt: TGTGCCAGCAGTTACACTGACAGGGGTGCTGGAAACACCATATATTTT; cdr3_aa: CASSYTDRGAGNTIYF
j_call: TRBJ2-1; clone_size: -; d_call: -; v_call: TRBV6-5; cdr3_nt: TGTGCCAGCCGGGATAGTCCTTGGAATGAGCAGTTCTTC; cdr3_aa: CASRDSPWNEQFF
j_call: TRBJ1-2; clone_size: -; d_call: -; v_call: TRBV6-1; cdr3_nt: TGTGCCAGCAGCAGATTGGAGTTGACGCCTTTTGGCTACACCTTC; cdr3_aa: CASSRLELTPFGYTF
j_call: TRBJ2-1; clone_size: -; d_call: -; v_call: TRBV29-1; cdr3_nt: TGCAGCGTTGACAGGTCCTACAATGAGCAGTTCTTC; cdr3_aa: CSVDRSYNEQFF
j_call: TRBJ2-3; clone_size: -; d_call: TRBD2; v_call: TRBV9; cdr3_nt: TGTGCCAGCAGCGTAGGCACTAGCGGGACCACAGATACGCAGTATTTT; cdr3_aa: CASSVGTSGTTDTQYF
j_call: TRBJ2-7; clone_size: -; d_call: TRBD1; v_call: TRBV6-1; cdr3_nt: TGTGCCAGCAGTGGGGGGGACAGGGGGCGAGACGAGCAGTACTTC; cdr3_aa: CASSGGDRGRDEQYF
j_call: TRBJ2-3; clone_size: few; d_call: TRBD1; v_call: TRBV15; cdr3_nt: TGTGCCACCAGCAGAGATGCGGGACAGGGCCCAGATACGCAGTATTTT; cdr3_aa: CATSRDAGQGPDTQYF
j_call: TRBJ1-2; clone_size: -; d_call: -; v_call: TRBV27; cdr3_nt: TGTGCCAGCAGTTTAAAGGGGACTTGGACCTATGGCTACACCTTC; cdr3_aa: CASSLKGTWTYGYTF
j_call: TRBJ2-7; clone_size: -; d_call: TRBD1; v_call: TRBV5-1; cdr3_nt: TGCGCCAGCAGCGAGGCCGGGACAGGGTTCTACGAGCAGTACTTC; cdr3_aa: CASSEAGTGFYEQYF
j_call: TRBJ1-2; clone_size: -; d_call: TRBD1; v_call: TRBV5-8; cdr3_nt: TGTGCCAGCAGCTTGGCTGGGACAGGGAGACGTGGCTACACCTTC; cdr3_aa: CASSLAGTGRRGYTF
j_call: TRBJ1-5; clone_size: -; d_call: -; v_call: TRBV9; cdr3_nt: TGTGCCAGCAGCGGGGGGGGAAATAGCAATCAGCCCCAGCATTTT; cdr3_aa: CASSGGGNSNQPQHF
j_call: TRBJ2-7; clone_size: -; d_call: TRBD1; v_call: TRBV4-1; cdr3_nt: TGCGCCAGCAGCATAGGGGGCAACTACGAGCAGTACTTC; cdr3_aa: CASSIGGNYEQYF
j_call: TRBJ2-7; clone_size: -; d_call: -; v_call: TRBV10-1; cdr3_nt: TGCGCCAGCAGTGAGACGAGCTCCTACGAGCAGTACTTC; cdr3_aa: CASSETSSYEQYF
j_call: TRBJ2-5; clone_size: -; d_call: TRBD2; v_call: TRBV23-1; cdr3_nt: TGCGCCAGCAGTCAATTCTCAGCGGGACGGGGGGAGACCCAGTACTTC; cdr3_aa: CASSQFSAGRGETQYF
j_call: TRBJ2-7; clone_size: -; d_call: -; v_call: TRBV9; cdr3_nt: TGTGCCAGCAGCGTAGGGGCAGAGCCTATGCCCCTCGAGCAGTACTTC; cdr3_aa: CASSVGAEPMPLEQYF
j_call: TRBJ2-1; clone_size: -; d_call: -; v_call: TRBV28; cdr3_nt: TGTGCCAGCAGTTATCAGGGAATGGAATACAATGAGCAGTTCTTC; cdr3_aa: CASSYQGMEYNEQFF
j_call: TRBJ2-7; clone_size: -; d_call: -; v_call: TRBV19; cdr3_nt: TGTGCCAGTAGTTCGGGGGACTCCTACGAGCAGTACTTC; cdr3_aa: CASSSGDSYEQYF
j_call: TRBJ2-1; clone_size: -; d_call: -; v_call: TRBV6-5; cdr3_nt: TGTGCCAGCAGTTACACAGCAGCCTACAATGAGCAGTTCTTC; cdr3_aa: CASSYTAAYNEQFF
j_call: TRBJ1-1; clone_size: -; d_call: -; v_call: TRBV10-1; cdr3_nt: TGCGCCAGCAGTTCTCAGGTATACACTGAAGCTTTCTTT; cdr3_aa: CASSSQVYTEAFF
j_call: TRBJ2-7; clone_size: -; d_call: TRBD1; v_call: TRBV6-6; cdr3_nt: TGTGCCAGCAGTTCGAACCGGGACAGGGGGCACTACGAGCAGTACTTC; cdr3_aa: CASSSNRDRGHYEQYF
j_call: TRBJ2-7; clone_size: -; d_call: -; v_call: TRBV6-1; cdr3_nt: TGTGCCAGTAAGCAGGGCTACGAGCAGTACTTC; cdr3_aa: CASKQGYEQYF
j_call: TRBJ2-7; clone_size: few; d_call: -; v_call: TRBV6-5; cdr3_nt: TGTGCCAGCAGTTACTCTGGGGGGAGCTCCTACGAGCAGTACTTC; cdr3_aa: CASSYSGGSSYEQYF
j_call: TRBJ1-2; clone_size: few; d_call: TRBD1; v_call: TRBV4-2; cdr3_nt: TGTGCCAGCAGCCAAGAAACTACAGGGGGCGAATATGGCTACACCTTC; cdr3_aa: CASSQETTGGEYGYTF
j_call: TRBJ2-7; clone_size: -; d_call: TRBD1; v_call: TRBV20-1; cdr3_nt: TGCAGTGCTGGCACCTGGGACAGGGGGTACTTC; cdr3_aa: CSAGTWDRGYF
j_call: TRBJ2-3; clone_size: once; d_call: -; v_call: TRBV7-9; cdr3_nt: TGTGCCAGCACCCTACTAGATACGCAGTATTTT; cdr3_aa: CASTLLDTQYF
j_call: TRBJ1-5; clone_size: -; d_call: -; v_call: TRBV6-5; cdr3_nt: TGTGCCAGCAGTAACGGTGGGTCAGGGGATCAGCCCCAGCATTTT; cdr3_aa: CASSNGGSGDQPQHF
j_call: TRBJ1-1; clone_size: -; d_call: TRBD1; v_call: TRBV25-1; cdr3_nt: TGTGCCAGCACACCAACGGGACAGGGGAACACTGAAGCTTTCTTT; cdr3_aa: CASTPTGQGNTEAFF
j_call: TRBJ2-3; clone_size: -; d_call: TRBD1; v_call: TRBV7-6; cdr3_nt: TGTGCCAGCAGCTTGGGACAGGGGTGGTCAGATACGCAGTATTTT; cdr3_aa: CASSLGQGWSDTQYF
j_call: TRBJ1-4; clone_size: -; d_call: -; v_call: TRBV28; cdr3_nt: TGTGCCAGCAGTTTATCCGGGGCAGGGGCGAATGAAAAACTGTTTTTT; cdr3_aa: CASSLSGAGANEKLFF
j_call: TRBJ1-4; clone_size: -; d_call: TRBD1; v_call: TRBV9; cdr3_nt: TGTGCCAGCAGCGTATCAGGGGGCAATGAAAAACTGTTTTTT; cdr3_aa: CASSVSGGNEKLFF
j_call: TRBJ2-7; clone_size: -; d_call: TRBD1; v_call: TRBV18; cdr3_nt: TGTGCCAGCTCACCGGCACAGGGGGCGAGCGAGCAGTACTTC; cdr3_aa: CASSPAQGASEQYF
j_call: TRBJ2-7; clone_size: -; d_call: TRBD1; v_call: TRBV9; cdr3_nt: TGTGCCAGCAGCAAGCGGACAGGGGTGAGCTACGAGCAGTACTTC; cdr3_aa: CASSKRTGVSYEQYF
j_call: TRBJ1-2; clone_size: -; d_call: TRBD1; v_call: TRBV7-9; cdr3_nt: TGTGCCAGCAGGGATACCCGGGACAGGGGGCTACGGTATACCTATGGCTACACCTTC; cdr3_aa: CASRDTRDRGLRYTYGYTF
j_call: TRBJ1-1; clone_size: -; d_call: TRBD1; v_call: TRBV28; cdr3_nt: TGTGCCAGCAGGATCGACAGGGGAAACACTGAAGCTTTCTTT; cdr3_aa: CASRIDRGNTEAFF
j_call: TRBJ2-7; clone_size: -; d_call: -; v_call: TRBV30; cdr3_nt: TGTGCCTGGAGCAAGCTAGAGATCTACGAGCAGTACTTC; cdr3_aa: CAWSKLEIYEQYF
j_call: TRBJ2-7; clone_size: -; d_call: TRBD1; v_call: TRBV6-5; cdr3_nt: TGTGCCAGCAGTTTCGTCGGGACAGGGAGGATGTACGAGCAGTACTTC; cdr3_aa: CASSFVGTGRMYEQYF
j_call: TRBJ2-7; clone_size: -; d_call: -; v_call: TRBV6-5; cdr3_nt: TGTGCCACCTTTTCGGGGGACTCTGAGCAGTACTTC; cdr3_aa: CATFSGDSEQYF
j_call: TRBJ2-4; clone_size: -; d_call: -; v_call: TRBV6-6; cdr3_nt: TGTGCCAGCCGTGTAGCGAAGGCCAAAAACATTCAGTACTTC; cdr3_aa: CASRVAKAKNIQYF
j_call: TRBJ1-6; clone_size: once; d_call: TRBD1; v_call: TRBV28; cdr3_nt: TGTGCCAGCAGACTTGGACAGGGAAATTCACCCCTCCACTTT; cdr3_aa: CASRLGQGNSPLHF
j_call: TRBJ2-2; clone_size: -; d_call: TRBD2; v_call: TRBV11-3; cdr3_nt: TGTGCCAGCAGCTTAGATCTTGGACTAGCGGGAGGCCCAGGCGGGGAGCTGTTTTTT; cdr3_aa: CASSLDLGLAGGPGGELFF
j_call: TRBJ2-5; clone_size: few; d_call: -; v_call: TRBV11-2; cdr3_nt: TGTGCCAGCAGCCCAGGACAGATCCAAGAGACCCAGTACTTC; cdr3_aa: CASSPGQIQETQYF
j_call: TRBJ2-7; clone_size: -; d_call: TRBD1; v_call: TRBV4-1; cdr3_nt: TGCGCCAGCAGCCTAGACAGGGGCCACGAGCAGTACTTC; cdr3_aa: CASSLDRGHEQYF
j_call: TRBJ1-2; clone_size: -; d_call: -; v_call: TRBV6-1; cdr3_nt: TGTGCCAGCAGTGAAGTCCCAGGGCCGTACTATGGCTACACCTTC; cdr3_aa: CASSEVPGPYYGYTF